These 24 T cell receptor beta chains originate from one sample sequenced in a study of cytomegalovirus exposure and HLA in healthy donors. Primers for the PCR totalled 60 Vbeta and 13 Jbeta. Repertoires were generated with immunoSEQ multiplex PCR, while TCRdb's copy carries only in-frame clones and drops some. The sample includes about 160,000 clones, 70% to 85% of them seen just once. Sequencing was done on a sample of PBMCs. The origin of the receptors is a middle-aged man in good health and CMV-seronegative.

A remark on this clone: The sample has other DNA sequences that encode this CDR3 too. The CDR3 reads CASSVGTGAYEQYF. CDR3 in DNA: TGTGCCAGCAGCGTAGGAACAGGGGCGTACGAGCAGTACTTC. The gene calls are TRBV9 and TRBJ2-7; 7 bases fit TRBD1. This CDR3 comprises 14 residues. J was trimmed by 4 bases and V by 0 bases; bases with no gene match: 4. The germline gives CDR1 SGDLS, CDR2 YYNGEE.

As regards this clone: This sample also contains other DNA sequences that code for the same CDR3. This chain connects TRBV7-6 to TRBJ2-7; a weak D match, TRBD1 (5 bases). V lost 0 bases and J 6 bases, leaving 15 bases between the germline ends. The CDR3 runs to 15 residues. Germline V gives CDR1 SGHVS, CDR2 FNYEAQ. The CDR3 region is CASSLAQGSLAEQYF. The CDR3 nucleotides are TGTGCCAGCAGCTTAGCGCAGGGTAGCCTGGCCGAGCAGTACTTC.

This chain joins TRBV30 and TRBJ2-2; TRBD1 matches 7 bases. This CDR3 is built from 14 residues. J lost 3 bases, V lost 3 bases, and 4 bases had no gene match. Germline lookup yields CDR1 GTSNPN and CDR2 SVGIG (reference sequence). CDR3 residues: CAWSLGTDTGELFF. CDR3 nucleotide sequence: TGTGCCTGGAGCCTAGGGACAGACACCGGGGAGCTGTTTTTT.

The chain joins TRBV19 to TRBJ1-4; no reliable D call. Trimming pared 5 bases from V and 1 base from J, leaving 11 bases between. From germline, CDR1 is LNHDA and CDR2 SQIVND (reference sequence). The CDR3 spans 15 residues. This CDR3 reads CASSPRLKTNEKLFF. In nucleotides, the CDR3 is TGTGCCAGTAGTCCCCGACTGAAAACTAATGAAAAACTGTTTTTT.

CDR3: CASSFAGTGKYEQYF. CDR3 sequence (DNA): TGTGCCAGCAGCTTCGCCGGGACAGGGAAGTACGAGCAGTACTTC. V usage is TRBV5-6 and J usage is TRBJ2-7, with TRBD1 identical over 9 bases. Germline V gene data show CDR1 as SGHDT and CDR2 as YYEEEE. Losses at the gene ends were 2 bases for V and 4 bases for J; bases not matched to a gene: 7. The CDR3 is 15 residues long.

The CDR3 nucleotides are TGTGCCAGCAGCGCTTGGACAGGGGCTAACTACACCATATATTTT. Protein product: CASSAWTGANYTIYF. J is TRBJ1-3 and V is TRBV5-6; 9 bases match TRBD1. This CDR3 is built from 15 residues. Losses at the gene ends were 4 bases for V and 8 bases for J; bases not matched to a gene: 10. In germline, CDR1 is SGHDT, CDR2 YYEEEE.

The chain couples TRBV19 to TRBJ2-7; TRBD1 aligns across 8 bases. The V gene end was trimmed by 9 bases and the J gene end by 5 bases; junction bases not matched to a gene: 9. The length of the CDR3 is 13 residues. Germline V gene sequence: CDR1 LNHDA, CDR2 SQIVND (reference sequence). The chain's CDR3 is CARTGQGKNEQYF. The CDR3 coding sequence is TGTGCCAGAACTGGACAGGGAAAGAACGAGCAGTACTTC.

The V gene is TRBV30, the J gene TRBJ1-1; 9 bases agree with TRBD1. Germline V gene data show CDR1 as GTSNPN and CDR2 as SVGIG (reference sequence). This CDR3 comprises 12 residues. V lost 5 bases and J lost 5; bases outside the gene matches: 3. This CDR3 reads CAWGTGKTEAFF. For the CDR3, the DNA is TGTGCCTGGGGGACAGGGAAAACTGAAGCTTTCTTT.

The CDR3 protein is CASSNPGETQYF. The DNA for the CDR3 is TGTGCCAGCAGCAACCCAGGAGAGACCCAGTACTTC. This sequence joins TRBV7-3 and TRBJ2-5; D is uncertain. CDR1 and CDR2 (germline): SGHTA, FQGTGA. Between the trimmed V and J ends, which lost 5 bases and 4 bases, there was a span of 8 bases. The CDR3 spans 12 residues.

The chain couples TRBV7-9 to TRBJ2-7, with 15 positions matching TRBD2. The CDR3 loop spans 18 amino acids. Germline-derived CDR1 and CDR2 are SEHNR and FQNEAQ (reference sequence). Trimming removed 4 bases from V and 2 bases from J; junction bases left unmatched: 9. The CDR3 DNA is TGTGCCAGCAGCTCCGGGACTAGCGGGGGGTTCGGAACCTACGAGCAGTACTTC. Protein sequence: CASSSGTSGGFGTYEQYF.

The gene calls are TRBV10-3 and TRBJ2-3, with TRBD1 identical over 7 bases. Germline V gene data show CDR1 as ENHRY and CDR2 as SYGVKD. The V gene end was trimmed by 3 bases and the J gene end by 2 bases; junction bases not matched to a gene: 5. The CDR3 is 15 amino acids. CDR3 protein: CAISEWDSTTDTQYF. In DNA form, the CDR3 reads TGTGCCATCAGTGAATGGGACAGTACCACAGATACGCAGTATTTT.

V is TRBV11-2 and J is TRBJ2-2; D remains unclear. Trimming removed 5 bases from V and 5 bases from J, with 6 bases in between. Germline V CDR1 and CDR2: SGHAT, FQNNGV. The CDR3 has 12 residues. For the CDR3, the DNA is TGTGCCAGCAGCCCCCGGACCGGGGAGCTGTTTTTT. Translating it yields CASSPRTGELFF.

The chain employs TRBV30 and TRBJ2-4; maybe TRBD1 (5 bases). The germline gives CDR1 GTSNPN, CDR2 SVGIG (reference sequence). The CDR3 is 12 residues long. The ends were cut back, 5 bases at V and 9 bases at J, with 14 bases in the middle. CDR3 in DNA: TGTGCCTGGGGGCAGGGTAAGGGCATTCAGTACTTC. Translation: CAWGQGKGIQYF.

V and J are TRBV6-1 and TRBJ1-1, with D unresolved. This CDR3 has 13 amino acids. In germline, CDR1 is MNHNS, CDR2 SASEGT. The V and J ends lost 8 bases and 6 bases respectively, with 16 bases between them. The chain's CDR3 is CASRLEGSSEAFF. As DNA, the CDR3 is TGTGCCAGCCGGCTTGAGGGATCCTCTGAAGCTTTCTTT.

On this clone: Other DNA sequences in the same sample also yield this CDR3. J is TRBJ1-1 and V is TRBV7-9; the D is unclear. The germline CDR1 and CDR2 sequences are SEHNR and FQNEAQ (reference sequence). This CDR3 is built from 11 residues. V was cut by 5 bases and J by 5 bases, with 6 bases left in between. The CDR3 DNA sequence: TGTGCCAGCAGCCGAGGGACTGAAGCTTTCTTT. This encodes CASSRGTEAFF.

V usage is TRBV11-3 and J usage is TRBJ1-1; possible D gene TRBD1, 5 bases. The CDR3 spans 16 residues. Germline lookup yields CDR1 SGHNT and CDR2 YENEEA. V was trimmed by 7 bases and J by 5 bases, leaving 23 bases between them. The CDR3 DNA reads as TGTGCCAGCATAGCTTATCCCCATAGGGGTGGAACTGAAGCTTTCTTT. Amino acid sequence: CASIAYPHRGGTEAFF.

The J gene is TRBJ1-4, the V gene TRBV13, with D perhaps matching TRBD1 (6 bases). V was clipped by 2 bases and J by 5 bases, with 12 bases between them. Germline V gives CDR1 PRHDT, CDR2 FYEKMQ (reference sequence). The CDR3 extends over 15 amino acids. The CDR3 DNA is TGTGCCAGCAGCTTAAAACAGGGTGGGAATGAAAAACTGTTTTTT. Translation gives CASSLKQGGNEKLFF.

This clone was picked up one time. This chain joins TRBV7-6 and TRBJ1-1; D remains ambiguous. Germline V gives CDR1 SGHVS, CDR2 FNYEAQ. V was cut by 1 base and J by 1 base, with 7 bases left in between. There are 14 residues in the CDR3. The CDR3 loop is CASSLGHQNTEAFF. As DNA, the CDR3 is TGTGCCAGCAGCTTAGGACACCAGAACACTGAAGCTTTCTTT.

The chain has TRBV7-2 and TRBJ1-6; maybe TRBD1 (6 bases). V lost 5 bases and J lost 7, with 21 bases in between. The CDR3 sequence is 17 residues long. Germline V gene lookup returns CDR1 SGHTA and CDR2 FQGNSA. Written as DNA, the CDR3 is TGTGCCAGCAGCCAACCGCGGGGGGCTTTTTCCAATTCACCCCTCCACTTT. Encoded protein: CASSQPRGAFSNSPLHF.

V gene TRBV5-6 combines with J gene TRBJ1-6; a possible D gene is TRBD1 (5 bases). CDR3 length equals 15 residues. V lost 5 bases, J lost 7 bases, and 16 bases lay in between. Germline values: CDR1 SGHDT, CDR2 YYEEEE. The CDR3 coding sequence is TGTGCCAGCAGGACCCTCCCGCAGGGAAATTCACCCCTCCACTTT. This translates into CASRTLPQGNSPLHF.

To note about this clone: Other DNA sequences of this sample code for an identical CDR3. The V gene is TRBV4-2, the J gene TRBJ1-5; D unresolved. Germline CDR1 reads LGHNA; CDR2 reads YNFKEQ. The V and J ends lost 4 bases and 9 bases respectively, with 19 bases between them. The CDR3 runs to 15 residues. The CDR3 loop reads CASSPRGEAQTPQHF. DNA for the CDR3: TGTGCCAGCAGCCCCCGCGGGGAGGCCCAGACGCCCCAGCATTTT.

The rearrangement joins TRBV6-4 to TRBJ2-2; TRBD2 agrees at 7 bases. Germline V lookup: CDR1 MRHNA, CDR2 SNTAGT. V lost 2 bases, J lost 6 bases, and 0 bases stayed unmatched. CDR3 size: 13 residues. CDR3 sequence: CASSDGGAGELFF. The DNA of the CDR3 is TGTGCCAGCAGTGACGGGGGGGCCGGGGAGCTGTTTTTT.

This clone was counted between two and nine times. This chain uses TRBV7-8 with TRBJ2-3; 9 nucleotides match TRBD2. Trimming at V came to 5 bases and at J to 6 bases, leaving 12 bases not matched to a gene. Per germline, CDR1 SGHVS and CDR2 FQNEAQ. CDR3 length: 16 amino acids. CDR3 in DNA: TGTGCCAGCAGCCAACCAGGGGGACTAGCTGGCGATACGCAGTATTTT. Protein product: CASSQPGGLAGDTQYF.

V gene TRBV30 combines with J gene TRBJ2-2, with 10 bases fitting TRBD2. With V trimmed by 5 bases and J by 4 bases, 10 bases remained unmatched. In germline, CDR1 is GTSNPN, CDR2 SVGIG (reference sequence). The CDR3 contains 16 residues. The CDR3 region is CAWVSAGTSATGELFF. The CDR3 DNA sequence: TGTGCCTGGGTGTCTGCTGGGACTAGCGCCACCGGGGAGCTGTTTTTT.